The source of this T cell receptor beta chain is a study of CD8 T cells in ankylosing spondylitis. Study observations and caveats: A number of the motif variants had already been described in reactive arthritis synovial fluid and blood. Clones linked to disease were reported to show significant enrichment in matched ankylosing spondylitis synovial fluid. Typical of ankylosing spondylitis blood, it appeared, was a TCR beta motif of seven to nine highly homologous variants.

The TCR beta libraries were generated through quantitative 5'-RACE incorporating molecular barcodes. MiXCR, applied by TCRdb to the 5' RACE reads, yields one record per CDR3 protein. The sample shows some 840,000 distinct CDR3 sequences, 12% of them seen only once. Concerning this clonotype: What it recognizes is unknown.

Sequencing was performed on blood, either unsorted or a sorted T cell fraction (not recorded which). This clonotype was obtained from a male donor with ankylosing spondylitis.

DNA of the CDR3: TGCAGTGCTAGTGTGGGACTAGCGGGAGGTGAGCAGTTCTTC. It encodes CSASVGLAGGEQFF. The V gene is TRBV20-1, the J gene TRBJ2-1; 15 bases match TRBD2. This CDR3 is 14 amino acids long. Germline loops: CDR1 DFQATT, CDR2 SNEGSKA (reference sequence). J lost 9 bases, V lost 3 bases, and 3 bases had no gene match.